These T cell receptor beta chains were read from a single sample in a study of blood T cell repertoires in COVID-19. Profiling relied on immunoSEQ multiplex PCR, and the TCRdb table lists in-frame clones only, not all of them. In the table there are fewer than 100,000 clones, about 85% of which are singletons. The specimen sequenced was peripheral blood. These receptors were collected from a human donor in a cohort sampled during active COVID-19. Each CDR3 is given without its conserved first and last residue. Part of the rows lack a size; the others show once, few, many or a class for expanded clones.

clone_size | v_call | cdr3_aa
. | TRBV19 | ASRFSGRSWETQY
. | TRBV28 | ASSLEWAQF
. | TRBV3-1/TRBV3-2 | ASSQASGGWTGAQETQY
once | TRBV19 | AAGDSGANVLT
. | TRBV5-1 | ASSAGLAGYYNEQF
few | TRBV19 | ASSGGQGVGNEQF
. | TRBV18 | ASSPTAAVEQY
. | TRBV2 | ASRETSGRPSYNEQF
. | TRBV7-8 | ASSFSPANSGNTIY
few | TRBV4-2 | ASSQDLRTGGADYGYT
. | TRBV6-6 | ASSYSRSGANVLT
. | TRBV7-8 | ASSLAGSVETQY
. | TRBV7-9 | ASSSREWDNEQF
. | TRBV19 | ASSISLRSYNEQF
. | TRBV19 | ASSRAGGIYEQY
. | TRBV9 | ASSEGTSGEDTYEQY
. | TRBV6-5 | ASSYGTGRQDTQY
. | TRBV19 | ASRPRGGRATNEKLF
. | TRBV7-8 | ASSRTIFTESGNQPQH
. | TRBV18 | ASSSLGLAGSYNEQF
once | TRBV30 | AWSDWQGGSGNTIY
few | TRBV7-2 | ASSLALDFPAETQY